Below, 25 T cell receptor beta chains from the same sample are listed, as sequenced in a study of T cells in Graves' hyperthyroidism and ophthalmopathy. TCR beta CDR3 sequences were amplified from RNA transcripts. An initial round of RT-PCR targeting the TCR CDR3 relied on the HTBI primer set. One entry per CDR3 protein, called by TCRdb with MiXCR from the multiplex PCR reads. Of roughly 57,000 distinct CDR3 sequences in the sample, roughly 50% were seen once. The specimen was blood. The receptors were sampled from an older woman with Graves' ophthalmopathy.

CDR3 in DNA: TGTGCCAGCAGCTTAGCGACTAGCGGGGGGAGAGAGACCCAGTACTTC. Its protein product is CASSLATSGGRETQYF. This sequence joins TRBV7-2 and TRBJ2-5, with 13 bases that match TRBD2. The length of the CDR3 is 16 residues. The trim removed 0 bases at V and 4 bases at J, leaving 2 bases unmatched. Germline V lookup: CDR1 SGHTA, CDR2 FQGNSA.

This clonotype was recorded many times. The chain recombines TRBV14 with TRBJ1-1; no definite D call. The CDR3 has 13 amino acids. From germline, CDR1 is SGHDN and CDR2 FVKESK. V dropped 2 bases and J dropped 3 bases, with 7 bases sitting between them. CDR3: CASSQQVHTEAFF. Here the CDR3 DNA reads TGTGCCAGCAGCCAACAGGTTCACACTGAAGCTTTCTTT.

The chain is built from TRBV19 and TRBJ2-3, with 10 bases aligning to TRBD2. The length of the CDR3 is 19 residues. With 3 bases clipped from V and 0 bases from J, the junction kept 12 bases outside the gene matches. CDR1 is LNHDA and CDR2 is SQIVND in the germline V gene (reference sequence). CDR3 protein: CASSIQSGGARTSTDTQYF. As DNA, the CDR3 is TGTGCCAGTAGTATTCAAAGCGGGGGGGCCAGAACTAGCACAGATACGCAGTATTTT.

This clonotype was counted many times. The chain combines TRBV5-1 with TRBJ2-3; 15 bases fit TRBD2. Germline lookup yields CDR1 SGHRS and CDR2 YFSETQ. V dropped 4 bases and J dropped 3; count of bases not matched to a gene: 12. The CDR3 runs to 19 residues. The CDR3 nucleotides read TGCGCCAGCAGCCTTGGGACTAGCGGGGGGATGGGGGCGACAGATACGCAGTATTTT. This encodes CASSLGTSGGMGATDTQYF.

Within the sample, this clonotype is medium-sized. The chain carries TRBV25-1 and TRBJ2-7; TRBD1 matches at 7 bases. The CDR3 has 14 residues. V was pared by 4 bases and J by 2 bases, with 5 bases of the junction left unmatched. CDR1 is MGHDK, CDR2 SYGVNS, per germline. The CDR3 spells CASSGRDSPYEQYF. The DNA of the CDR3 is TGTGCCAGCAGTGGCCGGGACAGCCCCTACGAGCAGTACTTC.

This clonotype was detected ten times or more. This rearrangement joins TRBV30 to TRBJ2-2; D might be TRBD1 or TRBD2, each matching 5 bases. Germline CDR1 reads GTSNPN; CDR2 reads SVGIG (reference sequence). The CDR3 runs 14 residues. V was shortened by 3 bases and J by 1 base, with 9 bases between the two germline ends. The CDR3: CAWRGTRNTGELFF. DNA for the CDR3: TGTGCCTGGAGGGGGACCAGGAACACCGGGGAGCTGTTTTTT.

This clonotype was counted a single time. The chain couples TRBV12-3 or TRBV12-4 to TRBJ1-6; unclear D gene. V was pared by 2 bases and J by 7 bases, with 9 bases between. The CDR3 runs 14 residues. The CDR3 loop is CASSLSGRNSPLHF. DNA for the CDR3: TGTGCCAGCAGTTTAAGCGGACGGAATTCACCCCTCCACTTT.

V and J are TRBV20-1 and TRBJ2-7; TRBD1 or TRBD2 may be the D gene (5 bases each). Germline CDR1 reads DFQATT; CDR2 reads SNEGSKA (reference sequence). This CDR3 region has 13 residues. Written as DNA, the CDR3 is TGCAGCTTAGGTGGGACCGGGACCTACGAGCAGTACTTC. Amino acids: CSLGGTGTYEQYF.

At least ten counts were recorded for this clonotype. V usage is TRBV20-1 and J usage is TRBJ2-3; 12 bases agree with TRBD2. This CDR3 contains 16 residues. Germline loops: CDR1 DFQATT, CDR2 SNEGSKA (reference sequence). The V segment lost 0 bases and the J segment 4 bases; nucleotides outside the gene matches: 5. This CDR3 is CSARDILAGGPDTQYF. The DNA for the CDR3 is TGCAGTGCTAGAGATATACTAGCGGGGGGCCCAGATACGCAGTATTTT.

This clonotype was recorded many times. The chain couples TRBV4-1 to TRBJ2-1, with D perhaps matching TRBD1 or TRBD2 (5 bases each). This CDR3 has 17 amino acids. The germline gives CDR1 MGHRA, CDR2 YSYEKL. V was shortened by 4 bases and J by 0 bases, with 16 bases between the two germline ends. The CDR3 reads CASSPTSWGSSYNEQFF. In nucleotides, the CDR3 is TGCGCCAGCAGCCCTACCTCGTGGGGGAGCTCCTACAATGAGCAGTTCTTC.

This clonotype was seen repeatedly, ten times or more. V usage is TRBV3-1 and J usage is TRBJ2-4, with 9 bases lining up with TRBD2. This CDR3 spans 15 amino acids. The germline gives CDR1 LGHDT, CDR2 YNNKEL (reference sequence). J gave up 8 bases and V 0 bases, and 5 bases lay outside the gene matches. The CDR3 spells CASSQDLAGRYIQYF. CDR3 in DNA: TGTGCCAGCAGCCAAGATCTAGCGGGGCGGTACATTCAGTACTTC.

At least ten counts were recorded for this clonotype. V gene TRBV12-3 or TRBV12-4 combines with J gene TRBJ1-3, with a weak D call TRBD1 (6 bases). The CDR3 has 14 residues. Trimming left V 6 bases short and J 0 bases short, with 9 bases between. The CDR3: CASSRTASGNTIYF. The CDR3 DNA reads TGTGCCAGCAGCCGGACAGCCTCTGGAAACACCATATATTTT.

This chain connects TRBV5-1 to TRBJ1-4, with D possibly TRBD1 on 6 matching bases. V was pared by 1 base and J by 5 bases, with 12 bases between. The CDR3 length is 15 residues. CDR1 is SGHRS, CDR2 YFSETQ, per germline. The CDR3 nucleotides are TGCGCCAGCAGCTTGCGGGGGCCGCACAATGAAAAACTGTTTTTT. Translating gives CASSLRGPHNEKLFF. The full variable domain, with the rest looked up from reference TRBV5-1 and TRBJ1-4, is KAGVTQTPRYLIKTRGQQVTLSCSPISGHRSVSWYQQTPGQGLQFLFEYFSETQRNKGNFPGRFSGRQFSNSRSEMNVSTLELGDSALYLCASSLRGPHNEKLFFGSGTQLSVL.

This clonotype was detected ten times or more. This chain uses TRBV27 with TRBJ1-2; D not resolved. Germline CDR1 and CDR2: MNHEY and SMNVEV (reference sequence). The CDR3 length is 15 residues. The ends were cut back, 1 base at V and 5 bases at J, with 14 bases in the middle. The CDR3 coding sequence is TGTGCCAGCAGTTTATACGCGGAGGGAAGTTATGGCTACACCTTC. Amino acids: CASSLYAEGSYGYTF.

In regard to this clonotype: Germline is not matched at one junction end, which may reflect a read error. The genes are TRBV20-1 and TRBJ2-5; D unclear. The CDR3 sequence is 12 residues long. The germline CDR1 and CDR2 sequences are DFQATT and SNEGSKA (reference sequence). CDR3 loop: CSASVPQETQYF. The CDR3 DNA sequence: TGCAGTGCTTCAGTCCCCCAAGAGACCCAATACTTC.

The chain combines TRBV5-1 with TRBJ2-7; D not resolved. The CDR3 covers 13 residues. Per the germline V gene, CDR1 is SGHRS and CDR2 is YFSETQ. Trimming left V 6 bases short and J 0 bases short, with 10 bases between. This CDR3 is CASTDGYSYEQYF. CDR3 coding DNA: TGCGCCAGCACGGACGGATACTCCTACGAGCAGTACTTC.

V usage is TRBV24-1 and J usage is TRBJ2-1; 10 bases map to TRBD2. Trimming cost V 3 bases and J 9 bases; bases outside gene matches: 10. CDR1 KGHDR and CDR2 SFDVKD come from the germline V gene. The CDR3 contains 16 residues. CDR3 protein: CATSDPSGRAGSEQFF. As DNA, the CDR3 is TGTGCCACCAGTGATCCCAGCGGGAGGGCCGGGAGTGAGCAGTTCTTC.

For this clonotype: A read error may explain this, as a much larger clone is one base away. In this CDR3 the conserved last residue, phenylalanine or tryptophan, is missing, so a read error is likely. The rearrangement links TRBV18 to TRBJ1-1, with D unclear. Germline lookup yields CDR1 KGHSH and CDR2 LQKENI. Trimming took off 3 bases at V and 8 bases at J, with 10 bases between the two ends. CDR3 size: 12 residues. Here the CDR3 DNA reads TGTGCCAGCTCACCGCCGTCCGGAGAAGCTTTCTGT. Translated: CASSPPSGEAFC.

This clonotype was seen a few times. This chain links TRBV20-1 with TRBJ2-3; 9 bases are shared with TRBD2. Losses at the gene ends were 0 bases for V and 2 bases for J; bases not matched to a gene: 3. The CDR3 extends over 15 amino acids. Germline assignment: CDR1 DFQATT and CDR2 SNEGSKA (reference sequence). The DNA of the CDR3 is TGCAGTGCTAGAGATCCTAGCGGGACCACAGATACGCAGTATTTT. It is translated as CSARDPSGTTDTQYF.

This clonotype was found once. V and J are TRBV20-1 and TRBJ2-1, with 12 nucleotides matching TRBD2. Germline V gives CDR1 DFQATT, CDR2 SNEGSKA (reference sequence). The CDR3 extends over 18 amino acids. V gave up 4 bases and J gave up 0 bases; unmatched junction bases: 10. CDR3 loop: CSANPGLAGFSSYNEQFF. In DNA form, the CDR3 reads TGCAGTGCTAACCCGGGACTAGCGGGTTTCAGCTCCTACAATGAGCAGTTCTTC.

This clonotype was recorded at least ten times. CDR3 protein: CSATPQGLGNEQFF. CDR3 bases: TGCAGTGCCACACCACAAGGGCTGGGGAATGAGCAGTTCTTC. This sequence joins TRBV20-1 and TRBJ2-1; D unresolved. The CDR3 is 14 residues long. V gave up 6 bases and J gave up 7 bases, with 19 bases separating them. Germline assignment: CDR1 DFQATT and CDR2 SNEGSKA (reference sequence).

In this sample, this clonotype turned up many times. The V gene is TRBV3-1, the J gene TRBJ2-2; no clear D gene. The CDR3 is 14 residues long. Germline lookup yields CDR1 LGHDT and CDR2 YNNKEL (reference sequence). V was pared by 1 base and J by 6 bases, with 9 bases between. For the CDR3, the DNA is TGTGCCAGCAGCCAAGGGCGGTCCCCCGGGGAGCTGTTTTTT. This translates into CASSQGRSPGELFF.

The chain is built from TRBV12-3 or TRBV12-4 and TRBJ1-1; D is perhaps TRBD1 (5 bases). V lost 2 bases to trimming and J lost 1 base, with 11 bases between them. The CDR3 totals 15 residues. DNA for the CDR3: TGTGCCAGCAGTTTACCGGGACTCGCGAACACTGAAGCTTTCTTT. Protein product: CASSLPGLANTEAFF.

In this sample, this clonotype turned up many times. The chain couples TRBV4-3 to TRBJ2-1; possible D gene TRBD2, 5 bases. This CDR3 is built from 10 residues. Trimming removed 8 bases at V and 7 bases at J, with 6 bases between. Germline CDR1 reads LGHNA; CDR2 reads YSLEER. The CDR3 region has the DNA TGCGCCAGCGGGGAGAATGAGCAGTTCTTC. It codes for CASGENEQFF.

This clonotype was picked up many times. The gene calls are TRBV30 and TRBJ1-4; D may be TRBD1 (5 bases). CDR1 and CDR2 from the germline V gene are GTSNPN and SVGIG (reference sequence). The CDR3 totals 14 residues. The V and J ends lost 0 bases and 8 bases respectively, with 13 bases between them. This CDR3 reads CAWSVGRVEEKLFF. In nucleotides, the CDR3 is TGTGCCTGGAGTGTGGGCAGGGTCGAGGAAAAACTGTTTTTT.